A selection of T cell receptor beta chains follows, all from one sample in a study of cytomegalovirus exposure and HLA in healthy donors. The data were produced by immunoSEQ multiplex PCR, yet TCRdb's version contains in-frame clones alone and is incomplete. The sample has over 150,000 clones, around 75% seen once. The sample was PBMCs. Receptor source: a male donor in good health and CMV-seronegative. CDR3s include the opening cysteine and the closing phenylalanine or tryptophan. The order of the fields is D gene, V gene, clone size, CDR3 length, J gene, CDR3 protein, CDR3 DNA. A D gene is named only where the DNA matches it firmly. A row's size may be missing; if present it is once, few, many or a size class.

D: TRBD2
V: TRBV2
size: NA
length: 19
J: TRBJ2-1
CDR3: CASSDLARSGGRRGDEQFF
DNA: TGTGCCAGCAGTGACCTTGCTCGTAGCGGGGGTCGGCGGGGGGATGAGCAGTTCTTC

D: NA
V: TRBV6-5
size: few
length: 13
J: TRBJ1-5
CDR3: CASSYSDRSASHF
DNA: TGTGCCAGCAGTTACTCCGACAGGTCGGCGTCGCATTTT

D: NA
V: TRBV30
size: once
length: 16
J: TRBJ1-5
CDR3: CAWGLGGTPREEPQHF
DNA: TGTGCCTGGGGGCTGGGAGGGACTCCGAGAGAGGAGCCCCAGCATTTT

D: TRBD2
V: TRBV6-1
size: NA
length: 14
J: TRBJ2-7
CDR3: CASSEASGRVQQYF
DNA: TGTGCCAGCAGTGAAGCTAGCGGGAGGGTCCAACAGTACTTC

D: TRBD2
V: TRBV6-5
size: NA
length: 16
J: TRBJ2-3
CDR3: CASSYLTSGGPDTQYF
DNA: TGTGCCAGCAGTTATTTGACTAGCGGGGGCCCAGATACGCAGTATTTT

D: TRBD1
V: TRBV4-3
size: NA
length: 16
J: TRBJ1-5
CDR3: CASSQDISGGGQPQHF
DNA: TGCGCCAGCAGCCAAGATATATCAGGGGGAGGTCAGCCCCAGCATTTT

D: TRBD1
V: TRBV18
size: NA
length: 20
J: TRBJ2-1
CDR3: CASSPPTGAAQPSSYNEQFF
DNA: TGTGCCAGCTCACCACCGACAGGGGCGGCCCAACCGAGCTCCTACAATGAGCAGTTCTTC

D: TRBD2
V: TRBV7-3
size: NA
length: 15
J: TRBJ2-1
CDR3: CASSLVTSGYNEQFF
DNA: TGTGCCAGCAGCTTAGTGACTAGCGGCTACAATGAGCAGTTCTTC

D: NA
V: TRBV15
size: NA
length: 14
J: TRBJ2-7
CDR3: CATSRWTENYEQYF
DNA: TGTGCCACCAGCAGATGGACAGAGAACTACGAGCAGTACTTC

D: NA
V: TRBV30
size: NA
length: 13
J: TRBJ2-1
CDR3: CAWGGALPNEQFF
DNA: TGTGCCTGGGGCGGGGCACTCCCCAATGAGCAGTTCTTC

D: NA
V: TRBV28
size: NA
length: 13
J: TRBJ1-2
CDR3: CASSLGFREGYTF
DNA: TGTGCCAGCAGTTTAGGGTTCAGGGAAGGCTACACCTTC

D: TRBD1
V: TRBV9
size: NA
length: 17
J: TRBJ1-2
CDR3: CASSVEGQVGDAYGYTF
DNA: TGTGCCAGCAGCGTAGAGGGACAGGTGGGGGACGCCTATGGCTACACCTTC

D: NA
V: TRBV6-1
size: NA
length: 14
J: TRBJ2-5
CDR3: CASSEGVLRGTQYF
DNA: TGTGCCAGCAGTGAAGGGGTTTTAAGGGGGACCCAGTACTTC

D: NA
V: TRBV27
size: few
length: 15
J: TRBJ1-3
CDR3: CASSPDRIPGNTIYF
DNA: TGTGCCAGCAGTCCAGACAGGATCCCTGGAAACACCATATATTTT

D: NA
V: TRBV7-3
size: NA
length: 15
J: TRBJ2-3
CDR3: CASSLISGATDTQYF
DNA: TGTGCCAGCAGCTTAATTTCGGGAGCCACAGATACGCAGTATTTT

D: NA
V: TRBV27
size: NA
length: 15
J: TRBJ2-1
CDR3: CASTAADSIKGEQFF
DNA: TGTGCCAGCACGGCGGCGGACTCTATTAAGGGTGAGCAGTTCTTC

D: TRBD1
V: TRBV25-1
size: NA
length: 16
J: TRBJ2-7
CDR3: CASSALPGQGSYEQYF
DNA: TGTGCCAGCAGTGCCTTACCGGGACAGGGGTCCTACGAGCAGTACTTC

D: NA
V: TRBV6-1
size: NA
length: 13
J: TRBJ2-1
CDR3: CASSTGTGNEQFF
DNA: TGTGCCAGCAGTACCGGGACTGGCAATGAGCAGTTCTTC

D: NA
V: TRBV4-3
size: NA
length: 14
J: TRBJ1-1
CDR3: CASSQGALNTEAFF
DNA: TGCGCCAGCAGCCAGGGAGCACTGAACACTGAAGCTTTCTTT

D: NA
V: TRBV2
size: NA
length: 12
J: TRBJ2-7
CDR3: CASSDSGSEQYF
DNA: TGTGCCAGCAGTGACTCAGGTTCCGAGCAGTACTTC

D: TRBD2
V: TRBV6-6
size: NA
length: 14
J: TRBJ2-2
CDR3: CASIAGGHTGELFF
DNA: TGTGCCAGCATTGCGGGGGGCCACACCGGGGAGCTGTTTTTT

D: TRBD1
V: TRBV11-2
size: NA
length: 15
J: TRBJ2-1
CDR3: CASSPGTGVGNEQFF
DNA: TGTGCCAGCAGCCCCGGGACAGGGGTAGGTAATGAGCAGTTCTTC

D: TRBD1
V: TRBV5-6
size: NA
length: 14
J: TRBJ1-2
CDR3: CASSWNRGLDGYTF
DNA: TGTGCCAGCAGCTGGAACAGGGGGCTTGATGGCTACACCTTC

D: NA
V: TRBV6-5
size: NA
length: 14
J: TRBJ1-6
CDR3: CASREIIPDSPLHF
DNA: TGTGCCAGCAGAGAAATAATCCCGGATTCACCCCTCCACTTT

D: NA
V: TRBV28
size: NA
length: 14
J: TRBJ2-3
CDR3: CVSSSGGSTDTQYF
DNA: TGTGTCAGTAGTAGCGGAGGCAGCACAGATACGCAGTATTTT

D: NA
V: TRBV20-1
size: NA
length: 11
J: TRBJ1-5
CDR3: CSAGGRQPQHF
DNA: TGCAGTGCGGGGGGGCGTCAGCCCCAGCATTTT

D: TRBD1
V: TRBV2
size: NA
length: 14
J: TRBJ1-3
CDR3: CASSGDRAGNTIYF
DNA: TGTGCCAGCAGTGGGGACAGGGCTGGAAACACCATATATTTT

D: TRBD1
V: TRBV9
size: NA
length: 14
J: TRBJ2-7
CDR3: CASSPRQGYYEQYF
DNA: TGTGCCAGCAGCCCACGACAGGGCTACTACGAGCAGTACTTC

D: NA
V: TRBV30
size: NA
length: 14
J: TRBJ2-1
CDR3: CAWREFGSYNEQFF
DNA: TGTGCCTGGAGGGAATTCGGGAGTTACAATGAGCAGTTCTTC

D: TRBD1
V: TRBV6-5
size: NA
length: 15
J: TRBJ1-2
CDR3: CASSYSAGGVYGYTF
DNA: TGTGCCAGCAGTTACTCGGCAGGGGGCGTCTATGGCTACACCTTC

D: NA
V: TRBV9
size: NA
length: 15
J: TRBJ1-2
CDR3: CASSASVGGEYGYTF
DNA: TGTGCCAGCAGCGCCTCCGTGGGGGGTGAATATGGCTACACCTTC

D: NA
V: TRBV25-1
size: few
length: 12
J: TRBJ1-3
CDR3: CASTSSGNTIYF
DNA: TGTGCCAGCACGAGCTCTGGAAACACCATATATTTT

D: TRBD1
V: TRBV4-3
size: NA
length: 16
J: TRBJ1-1
CDR3: CASSPGPGQGRAEAFF
DNA: TGCGCCAGCAGCCCCGGGCCGGGACAGGGCAGGGCTGAAGCTTTCTTT

D: NA
V: TRBV29-1
size: NA
length: 14
J: TRBJ1-5
CDR3: CSVGGDYSNQPQHF
DNA: TGCAGCGTTGGAGGGGACTATAGCAATCAGCCCCAGCATTTT

D: NA
V: TRBV6-5
size: NA
length: 14
J: TRBJ2-3
CDR3: CASSYVGLTDTQYF
DNA: TGTGCCAGCAGTTATGTAGGACTCACAGATACGCAGTATTTT

D: TRBD1
V: TRBV15
size: once
length: 13
J: TRBJ2-7
CDR3: CATSGTGAYEQYF
DNA: TGTGCCACCAGCGGGACAGGGGCCTACGAGCAGTACTTC

D: TRBD1
V: TRBV18
size: NA
length: 15
J: TRBJ1-1
CDR3: CASSPNRGPNTEAFF
DNA: TGTGCCAGCTCACCTAACAGGGGACCAAACACTGAAGCTTTCTTT

D: NA
V: TRBV7-8
size: NA
length: 14
J: TRBJ1-1
CDR3: CASSLRGGRTEAFF
DNA: TGTGCCAGCAGCTTAAGGGGGGGAAGGACTGAAGCTTTCTTT

D: NA
V: TRBV6-5
size: NA
length: 15
J: TRBJ1-3
CDR3: CASRQGRVSGNTIYF
DNA: TGTGCCAGTAGGCAGGGGAGGGTCTCTGGAAACACCATATATTTT

D: NA
V: TRBV6-5
size: NA
length: 15
J: TRBJ1-2
CDR3: CASSIDPTLNYGYTF
DNA: TGTGCCAGCAGTATAGACCCAACACTAAACTATGGCTACACCTTC

D: NA
V: TRBV6-5
size: NA
length: 14
J: TRBJ2-1
CDR3: CASRLTSWGNEQFF
DNA: TGTGCCAGCAGATTAACTAGTTGGGGCAATGAGCAGTTCTTC

D: NA
V: TRBV6-6
size: few
length: 13
J: TRBJ2-1
CDR3: CASIISPGDEQFF
DNA: TGTGCCAGCATAATCTCCCCCGGGGATGAGCAGTTCTTC